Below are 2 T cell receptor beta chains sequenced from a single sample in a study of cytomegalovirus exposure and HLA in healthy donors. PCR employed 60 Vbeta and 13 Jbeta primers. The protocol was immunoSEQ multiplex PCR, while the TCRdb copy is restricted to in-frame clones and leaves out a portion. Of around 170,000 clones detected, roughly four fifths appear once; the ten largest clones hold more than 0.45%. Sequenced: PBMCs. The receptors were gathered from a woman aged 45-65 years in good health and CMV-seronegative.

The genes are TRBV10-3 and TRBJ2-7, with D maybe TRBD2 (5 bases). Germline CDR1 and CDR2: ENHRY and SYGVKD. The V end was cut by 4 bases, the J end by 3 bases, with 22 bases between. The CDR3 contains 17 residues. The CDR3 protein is CAISVARSGVPFYEQYF. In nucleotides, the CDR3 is TGTGCCATCAGTGTAGCCCGTTCCGGGGTTCCTTTCTACGAGCAGTACTTC.

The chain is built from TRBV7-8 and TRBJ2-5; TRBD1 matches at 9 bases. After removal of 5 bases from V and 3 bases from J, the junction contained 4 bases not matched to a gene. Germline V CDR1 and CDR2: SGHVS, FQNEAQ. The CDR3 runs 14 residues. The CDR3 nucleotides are TGTGCCAGCAGCGCCCGGACAGGGGAAGAGACCCAGTACTTC. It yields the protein CASSARTGEETQYF.